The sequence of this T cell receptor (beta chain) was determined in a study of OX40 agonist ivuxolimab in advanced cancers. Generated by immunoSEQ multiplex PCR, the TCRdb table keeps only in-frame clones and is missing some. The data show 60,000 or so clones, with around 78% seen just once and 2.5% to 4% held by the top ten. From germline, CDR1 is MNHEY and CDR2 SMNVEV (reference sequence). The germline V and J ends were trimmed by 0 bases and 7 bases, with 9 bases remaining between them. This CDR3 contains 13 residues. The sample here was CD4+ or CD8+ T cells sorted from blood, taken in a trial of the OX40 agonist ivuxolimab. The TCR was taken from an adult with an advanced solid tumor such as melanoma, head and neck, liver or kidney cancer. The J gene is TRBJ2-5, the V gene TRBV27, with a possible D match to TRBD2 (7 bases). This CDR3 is CASSLSRGGTQYF. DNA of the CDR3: TGTGCCAGCAGTTTATCGAGGGGGGGGACCCAGTACTTC.